This note documents a single T cell receptor (beta chain) sequence. The V end lost 0 bases, the J end lost 0 bases, and 5 bases lay between the germline ends. Germline-derived CDR1 and CDR2 are SGDLS and YYNGEE. The CDR3 sequence is 14 residues long. Every isolated RNA sample was fully reverse transcribed, so sequencing captured expressed TCRB transcripts. Produced via immunoSEQ multiplex PCR; TCRdb's table is partial and in-frame only. The sample has approximately 100,000 clones, approximately 39% seen once. The data are from a study of beta chain features in type 1 diabetes. The TCR was taken from a woman between 18 and 30 years old in good health. Sample: stem cell memory CD4+ T cells from blood. This sequence joins TRBV9 and TRBJ2-3; D gene unclear. The DNA for the CDR3 is TGTGCCAGCAGCGTAGCCGGGAGCACAGATACGCAGTATTTT. Translation: CASSVAGSTDTQYF.